This TCR beta chain was observed in a study of blood T cell repertoires in COVID-19. As for the study in general: Researchers got acute and convalescent COVID-19 samples from the United States, Italy and Spain. T cells, B-cell-depleted T cells, or PBMCs provided the cDNA or gDNA that served as material.

About this clone itself: One end of the junction does not line up with germline, which may come from a read error.

The CDR3 is 12 residues long. In germline, CDR1 is SGDLS, CDR2 YYNGEE. Authors' data handling: Amplification of reference gene primers was used by the study to estimate nucleated cell counts. Sequencing used immunoSEQ multiplex PCR; TCRdb keeps in-frame clones, though not all of them. The V and J calls and clone size come from that table; D and trimming were worked out from the DNA. The top ten hold around 0.8% of the sample, which has about 250,000 clones, nearly 90% seen once. This chain uses TRBV9 with TRBJ2-1, with 8 positions matching TRBD2. This TCR came from a woman aged 25-40 years with acute or convalescent COVID-19. Material for sequencing was peripheral blood. This CDR3 is CASSAGGREPFF. The CDR3 region has the DNA TGTGCCAGCAGCGCGGGGGGGCGGGAGCCGTTCTTC. The variable domain in full, completed from reference TRBV9 and TRBJ2-1, reads DSGVTQTPKHLITATGQRVTLRCSPRSGDLSVYWYQQSLDQGLQFLIQYYNGEERAKGNILERFSAQQFPDLHSELNLSSLELGDSALYFCASSAGGREPFFGPGTRLTVL.